These 6 T cell receptor beta chains share one sample of origin, sequenced in a study of response to subunit inactivated influenza vaccine. TCRdb reprocessed the RT-PCR reads via MiXCR and lists one record per CDR3 protein. This table has under 500,000 distinct CDR3 sequences, roughly 9.7% appearing once. The specimen comprised PBMCs from blood, sampled 45 days after vaccination. All receptors derive from a man aged 50-59 years who received an inactivated influenza vaccine.

There are many counts of this clonotype. The chain is built from TRBV29-1 and TRBJ2-3; TRBD2 matches 9 bases. This CDR3 comprises 15 residues. The germline V gene has CDR1 SQVTM and CDR2 ANQGSEA. J lost 3 bases, V lost 3 bases, and 7 bases had no gene match. The CDR3 is CSVEGRTSGTDTQYF. CDR3 nucleotides: TGCAGCGTTGAGGGGAGAACTAGCGGGACAGATACGCAGTATTTT.

This chain connects TRBV6-5 to TRBJ2-3; possible D gene TRBD2, 6 bases. CDR1 and CDR2 (germline): MNHEY, SVGAGI. V shed 0 bases and J shed 8 bases, with 9 bases lying between them. The CDR3 sequence is 13 residues long. CDR3 nucleotides: TGTGCCAGCAGTTACTCGTCGGGAGCTACGCAGTATTTT. Its protein product is CASSYSSGATQYF.

This clonotype has just a few counts. This chain connects TRBV6-2 or TRBV6-3 to TRBJ2-7; D remains ambiguous. The CDR3 loop spans 11 amino acids. Trimming stripped 6 bases from V and 5 bases from J, with 8 bases between. Germline V gene lookup returns CDR1 MNHEY and CDR2 SVGEGT. The CDR3 DNA is TGTGCCAGCAGCATCCGCCACGAGCAGTACTTC. Encoded protein: CASSIRHEQYF.

The rearrangement uses TRBV10-3 and TRBJ1-2, with 7 bases that match TRBD1. Germline CDR1 ENHRY, CDR2 SYGVKD. This CDR3 region has 17 residues. V was clipped by 1 base and J by 0 bases; unmatched bases: 8. The DNA of the CDR3 is TGTGCCATCAGTGAGTGGAGCCGGGACAGTGCTAACTATGGCTACACCTTC. This translates into CAISEWSRDSANYGYTF.

The chain combines TRBV19 with TRBJ2-4; perhaps TRBD1 as D (6 bases). Trimming took 3 bases from V and 8 from J, leaving 14 bases between them. The length of the CDR3 is 14 residues. Germline V CDR1 and CDR2: LNHDA, SQIVND (reference sequence). CDR3 in DNA: TGTGCCAGTAGTATTTCAGGGGAACGCGACATTCAGTACTTC. Residues: CASSISGERDIQYF.

The chain uses TRBV20-1 and TRBJ2-3, with TRBD1 matching 7 bases. Looked up from germline, CDR1 is DFQATT and CDR2 is SNEGSKA (reference sequence). Trimming took 3 bases from V and 2 from J; bases not matched to a gene: 5. The CDR3 spans 14 residues. The CDR3 DNA is TGCAGTGCTAGCAATACAGGGGACACAGATACGCAGTATTTT. Its protein is CSASNTGDTDTQYF.